This T cell receptor (beta chain) came from a study of T cells in localized non-small cell lung cancer. Trimming pared 5 bases from V and 4 bases from J, leaving 17 bases between. Germline lookup yields CDR1 SEHNR and CDR2 FQNEAQ (reference sequence). This CDR3 has 15 amino acids. This clone showed up just a few times. The assay was immunoSEQ multiplex PCR, and TCRdb's table has in-frame clones only and misses some. In the table there are about 33,000 clones, roughly 75% of which are singletons. Sequenced material: peripheral blood, taken before any cancer treatment. This clonotype was obtained from a male donor at least 60 years old with stage III squamous cell lung carcinoma. This chain connects TRBV7-9 to TRBJ1-1, with D possibly matching TRBD1 (6 bases). CDR3 amino acids: CASSTIGQRGTEAFF. CDR3 coding DNA: TGTGCCAGCAGCACAATTGGACAGCGCGGCACTGAAGCTTTCTTT. The whole variable domain, remainder taken from reference TRBV7-9 and TRBJ1-1, is DTGVSQNPRHKITKRGQNVTFRCDPISEHNRLYWYRQTLGQGPEFLTYFQNEAQLEKSRLLSDRFSAERPKGSFSTLEIQRTEQGDSAMYLCASSTIGQRGTEAFFGQGTRLTVV.